This T cell receptor (beta chain) came from a study of T cells in Graves' hyperthyroidism and ophthalmopathy. After removal of 0 bases from V and 1 base from J, the junction contained 6 bases not matched to a gene. The V gene's germline CDR1 is DFQATT and CDR2 SNEGSKA (reference sequence). The CDR3 is 16 amino acids. Hyperthyroidism of Graves' type that showed no ophthalmopathy progression within 18 months was stable. Hyperthyroidism patients were newly diagnosed, had disease duration under 2 months, and were aged 18 to 65 years. This clonotype was found many times. Its antigen is as yet unknown. Study conclusions and caveats: Researchers report that a 13 V-J model separated ophthalmopathy from stable hyperthyroidism.

It was RNA transcripts that yielded the amplified TCR beta CDR3 regions. The primer set for the first-round RT-PCR of the TCR CDR3 was HTBI. TCRdb recomputed calls from the multiplex PCR reads with MiXCR, one row per CDR3 protein. This table has a few hundred thousand distinct CDR3 sequences, roughly 13% appearing once. The chain is built from TRBV20-1 and TRBJ2-1; 7 bases line up with TRBD2. The source of this sequence is a woman aged 18 to 35 with Graves' hyperthyroidism. The sequencing sample was made of blood. The chain's CDR3 is CSARDLAGASYNEQFF. CDR3 in DNA: TGCAGTGCTAGAGATTTGGCGGGAGCTTCCTACAATGAGCAGTTCTTC.